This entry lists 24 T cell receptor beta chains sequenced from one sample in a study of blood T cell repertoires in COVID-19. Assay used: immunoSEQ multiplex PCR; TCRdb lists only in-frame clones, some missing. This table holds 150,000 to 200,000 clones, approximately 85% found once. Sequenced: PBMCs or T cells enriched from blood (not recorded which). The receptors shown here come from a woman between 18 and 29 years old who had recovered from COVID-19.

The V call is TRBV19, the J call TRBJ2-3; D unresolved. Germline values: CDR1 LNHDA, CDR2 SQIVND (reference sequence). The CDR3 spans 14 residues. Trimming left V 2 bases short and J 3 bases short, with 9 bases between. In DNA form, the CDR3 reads TGTGCCAGTAGTATATATACAGAAACAGATACGCAGTATTTT. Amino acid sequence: CASSIYTETDTQYF.

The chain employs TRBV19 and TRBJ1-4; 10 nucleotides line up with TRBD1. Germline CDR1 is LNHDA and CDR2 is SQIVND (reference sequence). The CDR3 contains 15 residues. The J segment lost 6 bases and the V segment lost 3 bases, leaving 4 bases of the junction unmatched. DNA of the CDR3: TGTGCCAGTAGTATCCCCGGGACAGGGGATGAAAAACTGTTTTTT. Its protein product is CASSIPGTGDEKLFF.

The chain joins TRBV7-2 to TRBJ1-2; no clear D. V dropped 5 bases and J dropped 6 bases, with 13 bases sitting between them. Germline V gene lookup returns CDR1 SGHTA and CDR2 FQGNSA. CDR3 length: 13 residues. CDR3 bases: TGTGCCAGCAGCCCTTCCCCGGGAAATGGCTACACCTTC. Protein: CASSPSPGNGYTF.

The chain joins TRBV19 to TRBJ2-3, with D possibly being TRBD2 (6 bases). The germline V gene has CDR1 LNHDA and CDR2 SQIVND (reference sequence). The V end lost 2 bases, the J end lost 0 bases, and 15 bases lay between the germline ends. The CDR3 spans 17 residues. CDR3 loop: CASSITISGTSTDTQYF. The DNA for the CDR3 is TGTGCCAGTAGTATAACCATTAGCGGCACTAGCACAGATACGCAGTATTTT.

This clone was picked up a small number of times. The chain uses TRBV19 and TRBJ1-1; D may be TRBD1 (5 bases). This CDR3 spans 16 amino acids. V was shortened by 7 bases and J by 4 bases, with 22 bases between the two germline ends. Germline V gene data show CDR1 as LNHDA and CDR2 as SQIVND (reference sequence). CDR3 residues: CASKAGPTRLGTEAFF. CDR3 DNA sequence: TGTGCCAGTAAGGCAGGGCCGACAAGGTTGGGCACTGAAGCTTTCTTT.

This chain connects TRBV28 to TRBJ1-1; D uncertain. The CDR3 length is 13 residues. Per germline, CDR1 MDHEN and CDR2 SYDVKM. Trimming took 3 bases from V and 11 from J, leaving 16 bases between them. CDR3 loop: CASSLALSLRAFF. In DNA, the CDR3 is TGTGCCAGCAGTTTGGCGCTTAGCCTACGGGCTTTCTTT.

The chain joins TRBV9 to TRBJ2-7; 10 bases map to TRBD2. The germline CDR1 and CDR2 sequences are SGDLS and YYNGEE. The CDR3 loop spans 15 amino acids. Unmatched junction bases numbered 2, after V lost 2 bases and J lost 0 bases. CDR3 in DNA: TGTGCCAGCAGCGTTGGACTAGCGGACTCCTACGAGCAGTACTTC. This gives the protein CASSVGLADSYEQYF.

The CDR3: CASSEWGGAGNTIYF. CDR3 in DNA: TGTGCCAGCAGTGAATGGGGGGGAGCTGGAAACACCATATATTTT. The V gene is TRBV25-1, the J gene TRBJ1-3, with a tentative D call TRBD1 (5 bases). The germline V gene has CDR1 MGHDK and CDR2 SYGVNS. The germline V and J ends were trimmed by 1 base and 2 bases, with 9 bases remaining between them. This CDR3 has 15 amino acids. The full variable domain, its missing parts supplied by reference TRBV25-1 and TRBJ1-3, is EADIYQTPRYLVIGTGKKITLECSQTMGHDKMYWYQQDPGMELHLIHYSYGVNSTEKGDLSSESTVSRIRTEHFPLTLESARPSHTSQYLCASSEWGGAGNTIYFGEGSWLTVV.

CDR3 amino acids: CASSLSQGFNGYTF. The DNA of the CDR3 is TGTGCCAGCAGCTTGAGTCAGGGCTTTAATGGCTACACCTTC. This sequence joins TRBV5-5 and TRBJ1-2, with a tentative D call TRBD1 (5 bases). Between the trimmed V and J ends, which lost 1 base and 6 bases, there was a span of 13 bases. This CDR3 has 14 amino acids. In germline, CDR1 is SGHKS, CDR2 YYEKEE (reference sequence).

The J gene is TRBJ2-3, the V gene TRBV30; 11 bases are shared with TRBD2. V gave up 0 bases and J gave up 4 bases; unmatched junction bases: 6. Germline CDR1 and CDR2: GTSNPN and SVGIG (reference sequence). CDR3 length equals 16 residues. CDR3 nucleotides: TGTGCCTGGAGTGTCGCCCTAGCGGGAGGTTCAGATACGCAGTATTTT. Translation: CAWSVALAGGSDTQYF.

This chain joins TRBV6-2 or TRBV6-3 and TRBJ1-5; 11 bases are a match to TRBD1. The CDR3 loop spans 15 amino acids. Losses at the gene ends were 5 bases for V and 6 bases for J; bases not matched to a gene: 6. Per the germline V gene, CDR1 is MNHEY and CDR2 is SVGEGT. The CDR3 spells CASSPQGQGVQPQHF. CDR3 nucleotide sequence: TGTGCCAGCAGTCCCCAGGGACAGGGGGTTCAGCCCCAGCATTTT.

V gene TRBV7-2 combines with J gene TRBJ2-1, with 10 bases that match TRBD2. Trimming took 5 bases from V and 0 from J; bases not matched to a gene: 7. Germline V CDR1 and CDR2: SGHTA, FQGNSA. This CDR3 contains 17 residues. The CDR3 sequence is CASSNSGGPPSYNEQFF. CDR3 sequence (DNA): TGTGCCAGCAGCAATAGCGGGGGGCCGCCCTCCTACAATGAGCAGTTCTTC.

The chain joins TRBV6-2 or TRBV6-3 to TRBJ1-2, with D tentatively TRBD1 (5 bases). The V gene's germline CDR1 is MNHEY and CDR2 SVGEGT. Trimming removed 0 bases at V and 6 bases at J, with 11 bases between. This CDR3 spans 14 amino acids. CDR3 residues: CASSYSSREDGYTF. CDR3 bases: TGTGCCAGCAGTTACTCGTCCAGGGAGGATGGCTACACCTTC.

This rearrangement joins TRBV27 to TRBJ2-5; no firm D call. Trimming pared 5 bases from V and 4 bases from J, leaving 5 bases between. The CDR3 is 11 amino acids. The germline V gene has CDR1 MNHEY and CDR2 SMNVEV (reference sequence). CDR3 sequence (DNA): TGTGCCAGCAGTGGCCCAGAGACCCAGTACTTC. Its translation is CASSGPETQYF.

The CDR3 DNA reads as TGTGCCAGCAGCTGGGACAGGGGGATGACGCAGTATTTT. This gives the protein CASSWDRGMTQYF. This chain joins TRBV5-4 and TRBJ2-3; 11 positions match TRBD1. The germline V gene encodes CDR1 SGHNT and CDR2 YYREEE (reference sequence). The CDR3 is 13 residues long. V lost 3 bases and J lost 9; bases outside the gene matches: 3.

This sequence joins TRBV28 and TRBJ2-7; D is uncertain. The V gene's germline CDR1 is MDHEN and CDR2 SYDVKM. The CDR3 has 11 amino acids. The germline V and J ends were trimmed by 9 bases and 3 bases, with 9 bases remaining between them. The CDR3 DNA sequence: TGTGCCAGTCTCGGAGACTACGAGCAGTACTTC. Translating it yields CASLGDYEQYF.

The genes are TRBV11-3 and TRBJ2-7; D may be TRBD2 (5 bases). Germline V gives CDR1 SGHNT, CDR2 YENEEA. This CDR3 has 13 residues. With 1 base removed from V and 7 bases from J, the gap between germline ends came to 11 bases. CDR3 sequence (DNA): TGTGCCAGCAGCTTAGGAACAGAGGGAGAGCAGTACTTC. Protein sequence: CASSLGTEGEQYF.

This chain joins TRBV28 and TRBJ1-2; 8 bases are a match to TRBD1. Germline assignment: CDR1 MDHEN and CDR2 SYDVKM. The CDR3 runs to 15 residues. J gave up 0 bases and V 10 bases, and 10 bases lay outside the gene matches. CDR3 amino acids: CATPDGQGTNYGYTF. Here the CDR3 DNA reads TGTGCCACCCCGGATGGACAGGGAACTAACTATGGCTACACCTTC.

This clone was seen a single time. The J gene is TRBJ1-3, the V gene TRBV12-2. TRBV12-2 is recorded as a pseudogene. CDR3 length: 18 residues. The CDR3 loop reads CASRLIRPVSGAGNTIYF. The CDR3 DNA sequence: TGTGCAAGTCGCTTAATAAGACCCGTCTCGGGAGCTGGAAACACCATATATTTT.

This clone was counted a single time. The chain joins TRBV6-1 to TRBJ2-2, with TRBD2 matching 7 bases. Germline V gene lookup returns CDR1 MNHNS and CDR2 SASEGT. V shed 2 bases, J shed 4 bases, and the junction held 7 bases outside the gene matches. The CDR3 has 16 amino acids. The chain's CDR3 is CASSELGGTITGELFF. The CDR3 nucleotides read TGTGCCAGCAGTGAACTGGGAGGGACCATCACCGGGGAGCTGTTTTTT.

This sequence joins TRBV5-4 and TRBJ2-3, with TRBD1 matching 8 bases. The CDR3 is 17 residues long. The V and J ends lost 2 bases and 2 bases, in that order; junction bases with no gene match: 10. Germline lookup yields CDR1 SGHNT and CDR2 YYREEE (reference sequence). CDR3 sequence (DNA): TGTGCCAGCAGCTTCGGGGACAGGTCCCACATCACAGATACGCAGTATTTT. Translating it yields CASSFGDRSHITDTQYF.

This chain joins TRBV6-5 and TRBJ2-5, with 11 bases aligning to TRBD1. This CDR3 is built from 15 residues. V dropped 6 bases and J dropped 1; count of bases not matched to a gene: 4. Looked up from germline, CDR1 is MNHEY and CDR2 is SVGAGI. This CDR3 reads CASSPGTGGQETQYF. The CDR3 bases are TGTGCCAGCAGCCCCGGGACAGGGGGCCAAGAGACCCAGTACTTC.

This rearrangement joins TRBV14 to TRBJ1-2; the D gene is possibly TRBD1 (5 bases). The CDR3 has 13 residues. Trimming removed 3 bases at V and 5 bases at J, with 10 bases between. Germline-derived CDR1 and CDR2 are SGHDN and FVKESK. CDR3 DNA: TGTGCCAGCAGCCAGGAACAGGTGTATGGCTACACCTTC. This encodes CASSQEQVYGYTF.

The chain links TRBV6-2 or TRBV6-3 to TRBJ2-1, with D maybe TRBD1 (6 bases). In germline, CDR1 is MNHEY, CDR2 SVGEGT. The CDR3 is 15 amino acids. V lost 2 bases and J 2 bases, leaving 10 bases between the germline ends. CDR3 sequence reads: CASSYEGETYNEQFF. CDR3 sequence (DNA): TGTGCCAGCAGTTACGAGGGGGAGACCTACAATGAGCAGTTCTTC.